These 15 T cell receptor beta chains were sequenced from one sample in a study of memory B cells and T cells in multiple sclerosis. Antigens of these TCRs are unknown. Stimulus-free culture yielded autoproliferating CFSE-dim and non-proliferating CFSE-high T cells, each sequenced separately. Replicate wells were pooled after more than 6 days of stimulus-free culture of 5x10^7 CFSE-labeled PBMCs. Measured with immunoSEQ multiplex PCR; TCRdb has only the in-frame clones, and not every one. This table holds some 49,000 clones, about four fifths found once. Sequencing input: PBMCs from blood kept in culture. These receptors were collected from a human donor with multiple sclerosis.

This clone has just one count. V gene TRBV10-1 combines with J gene TRBJ2-1; D gene uncertain. There are 12 residues in the CDR3. With 5 bases removed from V and 12 bases from J, the gap between germline ends came to 14 bases. Germline CDR1 and CDR2: WNHNN and SYGVQD (reference sequence). In DNA form, the CDR3 reads TGCGCCAGCAGTCTCCTAGGCGGTCCGCAGTTCTTC. Amino acid sequence: CASSLLGGPQFF.

This clone was detected only once. The chain uses TRBV10-3 and TRBJ1-2; D unclear. Germline CDR1 reads ENHRY; CDR2 reads SYGVKD. V lost 0 bases, J lost 6 bases, and 5 bases lay in between. This CDR3 has 12 amino acids. Here the CDR3 reads CAISESGDGYTF. As DNA, the CDR3 is TGTGCCATCAGTGAGTCCGGGGATGGCTACACCTTC.

This chain links TRBV2 with TRBJ2-1; D call uncertain. Germline CDR1 is SNHLY and CDR2 is FYNNEI. V lost 2 bases and J 4 bases, leaving 6 bases between the germline ends. There are 13 residues in the CDR3. The CDR3 nucleotides are TGTGCCAGCAGTGAAACCCAGTACAATGAGCAGTTCTTC. It yields the protein CASSETQYNEQFF.

The chain recombines TRBV7-9 with TRBJ1-6; the D gene is possibly TRBD1 (5 bases). V lost 4 bases, J lost 3 bases, and 10 bases lay in between. Germline loops: CDR1 SEHNR, CDR2 FQNEAQ (reference sequence). The CDR3 is made up of 15 amino acids. The CDR3 loop is CASSSSRVYNSPLHF. CDR3 bases: TGTGCCAGCAGCTCCTCCAGGGTCTATAATTCACCCCTCCACTTT.

The chain couples TRBV9 to TRBJ2-6; D gene uncertain. Germline V gives CDR1 SGDLS, CDR2 YYNGEE. Trimming left V 1 base short and J 4 bases short, with 6 bases between. This CDR3 spans 14 amino acids. The DNA of the CDR3 is TGTGCCAGCAGCGTACTCGCCGGGGCCAACGTCCTGACTTTC. It translates to CASSVLAGANVLTF.

The chain employs TRBV4-1 and TRBJ2-3; TRBD2 matches at 9 bases. V was clipped by 0 bases and J by 4 bases; unmatched bases: 5. Germline V gene lookup returns CDR1 MGHRA and CDR2 YSYEKL. There are 16 residues in the CDR3. The CDR3 region is CASSQESSGVSDTQYF. For the CDR3, the DNA is TGCGCCAGCAGCCAAGAATCTAGCGGGGTCTCAGATACGCAGTATTTT.

A few counts support this clone. The J gene is TRBJ1-3, the V gene TRBV9; 8 bases agree with TRBD1. The CDR3 is 14 residues long. Germline lookup yields CDR1 SGDLS and CDR2 YYNGEE. The V gene end was trimmed by 3 bases and the J gene end by 2 bases; junction bases not matched to a gene: 1. CDR3 nucleotide sequence: TGTGCCAGCAGCGCGACAGGGGCTGGAAACACCATATATTTT. This codes for CASSATGAGNTIYF.

The chain recombines TRBV6-5 with TRBJ1-5; possibly TRBD1 for D (5 bases). This CDR3 is built from 15 residues. In germline, CDR1 is MNHEY, CDR2 SVGAGI. Trimming took 6 bases from V and 4 from J, leaving 16 bases between them. The CDR3 spells CASRLTGFLNQPQHF. The CDR3 nucleotides are TGTGCCAGCAGGCTCACAGGTTTTCTAAATCAGCCCCAGCATTTT.

This sequence joins TRBV18 and TRBJ2-5; D may be TRBD1 (6 bases). The CDR3 has 15 amino acids. Germline CDR1 KGHSH, CDR2 LQKENI. V was cut by 0 bases and J by 5 bases, with 13 bases left in between. For the CDR3, the DNA is TGTGCCAGCTCACCACCGTTTGACAGGAGGGAGACCCAGTACTTC. This translates into CASSPPFDRRETQYF.

The chain has TRBV11-2 and TRBJ1-6; no definite D call. Germline V CDR1 and CDR2: SGHAT, FQNNGV. This CDR3 region has 16 residues. Trimming removed 1 base at V and 9 bases at J, with 16 bases between. This CDR3 is CASSLVGSAAGSPLHF. CDR3 DNA sequence: TGTGCCAGCAGCTTAGTGGGGTCGGCCGCAGGTTCACCCCTCCACTTT.

Notes on this clone: Other DNA sequences of this sample code for an identical CDR3. This sequence joins TRBV2 and TRBJ2-3; D is ambiguous. Between the trimmed V and J ends, which lost 5 bases and 3 bases, there was a span of 6 bases. From germline, CDR1 is SNHLY and CDR2 FYNNEI. CDR3 length equals 12 residues. The chain's CDR3 is CASSLATDTQYF. The CDR3 coding sequence is TGTGCCAGCAGTCTGGCTACAGATACGCAGTATTTT.

This clone was seen more than once but under ten times. This chain uses TRBV19 with TRBJ2-2, with 8 nucleotides matching TRBD1. The CDR3 runs 15 residues. Germline CDR1 and CDR2: LNHDA and SQIVND (reference sequence). Losses at the gene ends were 5 bases for V and 4 bases for J; bases not matched to a gene: 6. The CDR3 is CASSSGQGGTGELFF. CDR3 coding DNA: TGTGCCAGTAGTTCCGGACAGGGTGGCACCGGGGAGCTGTTTTTT. Supplemented by reference TRBV19 and TRBJ2-2, the full variable domain reads DGGITQSPKYLFRKEGQNVTLSCEQNLNHDAMYWYRQDPGQGLRLIYYSQIVNDFQKGDIAEGYSVSREKKESFPLTVTSAQKNPTAFYLCASSSGQGGTGELFFGEGSRLTVL.

The chain links TRBV5-1 to TRBJ2-2, with D tentatively TRBD1 (6 bases). Germline values: CDR1 SGHRS, CDR2 YFSETQ. V was trimmed by 0 bases and J by 6 bases, leaving 12 bases between them. The CDR3 extends over 15 amino acids. The CDR3 nucleotides are TGCGCCAGCAGCTTGGATCCTTCAGGGGCCGGGGAGCTGTTTTTT. Translating gives CASSLDPSGAGELFF. Full variable domain (missing parts from reference TRBV5-1 and TRBJ2-2): KAGVTQTPRYLIKTRGQQVTLSCSPISGHRSVSWYQQTPGQGLQFLFEYFSETQRNKGNFPGRFSGRQFSNSRSEMNVSTLELGDSALYLCASSLDPSGAGELFFGEGSRLTVL.

This clone showed up just once. The CDR3 DNA reads TGTGCCAGCTCACCCAGGGGATATCACACCGGGGAGCTGTTTTTT. Translated, it gives CASSPRGYHTGELFF. The rearrangement links TRBV18 to TRBJ2-2, with a tentative D call TRBD1 (6 bases). From germline, CDR1 is KGHSH and CDR2 LQKENI. The CDR3 contains 15 residues. V was clipped by 3 bases and J by 3 bases, with 11 bases between them.

The rearrangement links TRBV30 to TRBJ1-4; D call uncertain. There are 13 residues in the CDR3. Germline CDR1 GTSNPN, CDR2 SVGIG (reference sequence). V gave up 3 bases and J gave up 6 bases, with 11 bases separating them. The CDR3 loop is CAWSSQRDEKLFF. CDR3 nucleotides: TGTGCCTGGAGCTCACAGAGAGATGAAAAACTGTTTTTT. The whole variable domain, filled in from reference TRBV30 and TRBJ1-4, reads SQTIHQWPATLVQPVGSPLSLECTVEGTSNPNLYWYRQAAGRGLQLLFYSVGIGQISSEVPQNLSASRPQDRQFILSSKKLLLSDSGFYLCAWSSQRDEKLFFGSGTQLSVL.